The TCR beta chain described here comes from a study of PD-L1 blockade in urothelial cancer. Study details: In the patient group, about 90% of the roughly 30 were males with bladder-origin urothelial cancer.

Assay used: immunoSEQ multiplex PCR; TCRdb lists only in-frame clones, some missing. The sample carries around 38,000 clones, about 86% recorded once. Noted time point: peripheral blood 6 weeks after treatment start. Germline CDR1 is SGHRS and CDR2 is YFSETQ. This CDR3 region has 18 residues. The V end lost 0 bases, the J end lost 2 bases, and 20 bases lay between the germline ends. The sequence derives from a man aged 60 to 69 with urothelial cancer. This rearrangement joins TRBV5-1 to TRBJ2-5, with D possibly TRBD1 on 6 matching bases. The material was PBMCs, obtained around atezolizumab (anti-PD-L1) treatment. CDR3 protein: CASSLASFWGLIQETQYF. In DNA form, the CDR3 reads TGCGCCAGCAGCTTGGCTTCTTTTTGGGGGCTAATACAAGAGACCCAGTACTTC.